This TCR beta chain was retrieved from a study of CD8 T cells in Susac syndrome. With random hexamers, about 0.5 to 1 ug RNA was reverse transcribed. The authors amplified TCR beta CDR3 across 54 Vbeta and 13 Jbeta using immunoSEQ multiplex PCR. TCRdb analysed the immunoSEQ multiplex PCR reads with MiXCR anew, one entry per CDR3 protein. The sample has about 140,000 distinct CDR3 sequences; 85% to 95% are singletons. Trimming cost V 0 bases and J 10 bases, with 13 bases left between them. The CDR3 runs 14 residues. The germline CDR1 and CDR2 sequences are MNHEY and SVGAGI. The sample taken for sequencing was CD4+ T cells from PBMCs. This sequence joins TRBV6-5 and TRBJ2-1, with D uncertain. This receptor was taken from a human donor with multiple sclerosis. The CDR3 DNA reads as TGTGCCAGCAGTTACTCGACTGTAAGCAAAGAGCAGTTCTTC. Translation: CASSYSTVSKEQFF.